This TCR beta chain was captured in a study of blood T cell repertoires in COVID-19. In the study overall: Acute and convalescent COVID-19 specimens originated in the United States, Italy and Spain.

In the authors' methods: Researchers report that nucleated cell counts were estimated from reference gene primer amplification. Clones were read by immunoSEQ multiplex PCR, and TCRdb kept only the in-frame ones, dropping some. For V, J and clone size, that table is used; D and trimming come from the DNA. The data contain 45,000 to 50,000 clones, 75% to 90% of them seen just once; the ten biggest clones take up approximately 33%. In Seattle, patients joined the study during active infection and were tracked longitudinally. The origin of this receptor is a woman aged 80 or older with COVID-19, enrolled during active disease. Sequencing used peripheral blood.

As DNA, the CDR3 is TGTGCCAGCAGCTCCCGGACAGGGCAAGAGACCCAGTACTTC. Its protein is CASSSRTGQETQYF. This chain connects TRBV9 to TRBJ2-5; 8 nucleotides line up with TRBD1. V shed 4 bases, J shed 2 bases, and the junction held 4 bases outside the gene matches. The CDR3 contains 14 residues. The germline V gene has CDR1 SGDLS and CDR2 YYNGEE.